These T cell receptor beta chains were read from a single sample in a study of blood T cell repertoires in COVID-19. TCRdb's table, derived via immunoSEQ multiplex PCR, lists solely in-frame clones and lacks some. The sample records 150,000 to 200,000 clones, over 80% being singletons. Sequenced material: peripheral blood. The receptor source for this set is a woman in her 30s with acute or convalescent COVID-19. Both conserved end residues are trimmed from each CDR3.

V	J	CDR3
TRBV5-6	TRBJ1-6	ASSSDRGGSSPLH
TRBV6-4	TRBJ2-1	ASSLPGTVQITIYNEQF
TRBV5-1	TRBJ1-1	ASSHRTGSENTEAF
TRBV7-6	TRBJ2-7	ASSLVSGTSGAYEQY
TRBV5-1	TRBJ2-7	ASSSDRGIYEQY
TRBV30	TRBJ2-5	ASKAGTSGSRGTQY
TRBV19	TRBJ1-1	ASSQEANTEAF
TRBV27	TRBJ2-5	ASSAAGGSRETQY
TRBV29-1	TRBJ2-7	SFRDRGHEQY
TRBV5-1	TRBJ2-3	ASSLELSSGQY
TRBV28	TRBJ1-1	ASGSLDEAF
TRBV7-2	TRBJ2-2	ASSGLYEAGELF
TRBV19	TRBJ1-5	ASTPDSGRDQPQH
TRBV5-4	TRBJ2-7	ASSLRGTYEQY
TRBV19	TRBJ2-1	ASSILYNEQF
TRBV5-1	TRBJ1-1	ASTGRTGKNTEAF
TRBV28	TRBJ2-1	ASSFQREVTEQF
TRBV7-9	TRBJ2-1	ASSLGGGTDEQF
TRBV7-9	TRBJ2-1	ASSTTINEQF
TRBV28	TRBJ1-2	ASTPPGGLYGYT
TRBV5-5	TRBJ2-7	ASSLFRASGGAYEQY
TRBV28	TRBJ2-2	ASSSLATNTGELF
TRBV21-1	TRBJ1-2	ARGQGLSFYGYT
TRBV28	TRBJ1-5	ASKKGGNQPQH
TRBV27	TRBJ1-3	ASSNQGPSGNTIY
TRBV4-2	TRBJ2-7	ASSQELAVSYEQY
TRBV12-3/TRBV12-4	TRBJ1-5	ASSRQGNQPQH
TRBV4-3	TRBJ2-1	ASSQVGGTYNEQF
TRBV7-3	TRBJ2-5	ASSLTGGKETQY
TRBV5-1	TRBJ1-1	ASSPGTTNTEAF
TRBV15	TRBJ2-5	ATSRDLGAEETQY
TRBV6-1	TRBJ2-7	ASSELATRGEQY
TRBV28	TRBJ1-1	ASTLGSGSNTEAF
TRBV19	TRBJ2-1	ATTGQGGNYNEQF
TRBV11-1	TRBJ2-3	ASSLADRGPTDTQY
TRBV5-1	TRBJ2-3	ASSSGLAGGPDTQY
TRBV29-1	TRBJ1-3	SAQVHGNTIY
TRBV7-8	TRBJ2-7	ASSSDRGGEQY
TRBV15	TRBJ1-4	ATSRDQGARVGEKLF
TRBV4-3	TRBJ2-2	ASRSSEAGVTGELF
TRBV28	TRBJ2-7	ASGGGASYEQY
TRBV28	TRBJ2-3	ASSETLAGTDTQY
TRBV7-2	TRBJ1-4	ASSRNRGQEKLF
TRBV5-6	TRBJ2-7	ASSPGTGGNYEQY
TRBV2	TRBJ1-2	ASSDRGYGYT
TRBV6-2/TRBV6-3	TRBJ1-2	ASSGQNYGYT
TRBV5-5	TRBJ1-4	ASRVTGADEKLF
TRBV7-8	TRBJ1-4	ASTNRRGRDNEKLF
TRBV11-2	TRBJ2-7	ASSSLSGTYEQY
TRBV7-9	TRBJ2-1	ASSLGWRGRYNEQF
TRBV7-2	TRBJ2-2	ASSLVGRRGRASGELF
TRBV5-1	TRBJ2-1	ASSLGGRASYNEQF
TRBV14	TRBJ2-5	ASSQWQGWTQY
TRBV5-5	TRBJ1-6	ASSLGTNNSPLH
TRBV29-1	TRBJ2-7	SVAPRRDYEQY
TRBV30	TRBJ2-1	AWSGLAGANEQF
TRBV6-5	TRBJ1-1	ASTPTGVPEAF
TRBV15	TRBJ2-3	ATSRTRDRGLRDTQY